This is a list of T cell receptor beta chains from one sample in a study of neurological immune-mediated disorders. TCRdb itself ran the 5' RACE reads through MiXCR, one entry per CDR3 protein. This sample has more than 95,000 distinct CDR3 sequences, with 10% to 11% found just once. The sequencing input was PBMCs. The receptors originated from a female donor with HTLV-1-associated myelopathy (HAM/TSP). The CDR3 runs from the conserved cysteine through the conserved F or W. Each record gives: D gene, V gene, J gene, clone size, CDR3 DNA, CDR3 protein. A D gene is named only where the DNA matches it firmly. Size tells how often a clone was seen (once, few, many) or the class of an expanded clone, and some rows leave it out.

D: NA
V: TRBV6-5
J: TRBJ2-1
size: many
DNA: TGTGCCAGCAGTTACTCCGGGGAGCTGATCTTC
CDR3: CASSYSGELIF

D: NA
V: TRBV5-1
J: TRBJ2-2
size: NA
DNA: TGCGCCAGCAGCACCGACCAGACCGGGGAGCTGTTTTTT
CDR3: CASSTDQTGELFF

D: TRBD2
V: TRBV5-1
J: TRBJ2-5
size: many
DNA: TGCGACAGCAGCCGCACTAGCGGGGGTCCCCAAGAGACCCAGTACTTC
CDR3: CDSSRTSGGPQETQYF

D: TRBD1
V: TRBV5-1
J: TRBJ2-7
size: few
DNA: TGCGCCAGCAGCCGACCCGGGGGCAGGGGGCGCATTATCGGCGAGCAGTACTTC
CDR3: CASSRPGGRGRIIGEQYF

D: NA
V: TRBV20-1
J: TRBJ2-1
size: many
DNA: TGCAGTGCAACGAAGGAGAATGAGCAGTTCTTC
CDR3: CSATKENEQFF

D: TRBD1
V: TRBV5-1
J: TRBJ2-7
size: many
DNA: TGCGCCAGCAGCTCCAGGGGCTATGACAGGGGTTGGTACGAGCAGTACTTC
CDR3: CASSSRGYDRGWYEQYF

D: NA
V: TRBV12-3/TRBV12-4
J: TRBJ2-2
size: many
DNA: TGTGCCAGCAGTTTAAGATGGGCTAACACCGGGGAGCTGTTTTTT
CDR3: CASSLRWANTGELFF

D: TRBD1
V: TRBV4-1
J: TRBJ2-3
size: many
DNA: TGCGCCAGCAGCCGGACAGGAGACACAGATACGCAGTATTTT
CDR3: CASSRTGDTDTQYF

D: NA
V: TRBV20-1
J: TRBJ2-7
size: many
DNA: TGCAGCGCTGCGGGACGGGTAACCTACGAGCAGTACTTC
CDR3: CSAAGRVTYEQYF

D: TRBD2
V: TRBV20-1
J: TRBJ2-1
size: many
DNA: TGCAGTGCTAGTGCCGGGACTAGCAAGAGAAATGAGCAGTTCTTC
CDR3: CSASAGTSKRNEQFF

D: TRBD1
V: TRBV30
J: TRBJ1-4
size: NA
DNA: TGTGCCTGGAGTCCGTCCGGGACAGGGGGTGAAAAACTGTTTTTT
CDR3: CAWSPSGTGGEKLFF

D: NA
V: TRBV12-3/TRBV12-4
J: TRBJ1-3
size: many
DNA: TGTGCCAGCAGCCAGACAGAGGGAAACACCATATATTTT
CDR3: CASSQTEGNTIYF

D: TRBD2
V: TRBV5-1
J: TRBJ2-3
size: NA
DNA: TGCGCCAGCAGCGGCGGGGGGGCCTTTGTAACAGATACGCAGTATTTT
CDR3: CASSGGGAFVTDTQYF

D: TRBD2
V: TRBV7-2
J: TRBJ2-5
size: many
DNA: TGTGCCAGCAGCTTCCAGGGTGGGGAGGGAGAGACCCAGTACTTC
CDR3: CASSFQGGEGETQYF

D: NA
V: TRBV4-1
J: TRBJ2-7
size: many
DNA: TGCGCCAGCAGCCAGCCCGGGACCTACGAGCAGTACTTC
CDR3: CASSQPGTYEQYF

D: NA
V: TRBV7-2
J: TRBJ2-7
size: many
DNA: TGTGCCAGCAGTTATACCACCGCCAGGGGTCGCGAGCAGTACTTC
CDR3: CASSYTTARGREQYF

D: NA
V: TRBV4-2
J: TRBJ2-5
size: many
DNA: TGTGCCAGCAGCCATCTCACCTCCGGGGGACAAGAGACCCAGTACTTC
CDR3: CASSHLTSGGQETQYF

D: TRBD1
V: TRBV6-5
J: TRBJ2-7
size: few
DNA: TGTGCCAGCAGTTACCGGACAGGGGGCTACGAGCAGTACTTC
CDR3: CASSYRTGGYEQYF

D: NA
V: TRBV12-3/TRBV12-4
J: TRBJ2-3
size: many
DNA: TGTGCCAGCAGTTTAGTCGGGGAAGCAGATACGCAGTATTTT
CDR3: CASSLVGEADTQYF

D: TRBD1
V: TRBV28
J: TRBJ1-6
size: many
DNA: TGTGCCAGCAGTGGCACGGGACAGACGAGAGGTTCACCCCTCCACTTT
CDR3: CASSGTGQTRGSPLHF

D: NA
V: TRBV10-1
J: TRBJ2-3
size: many
DNA: TGCGCCAGCAGTGGAAAAGCTAGCACAGATACGCAGTATTTT
CDR3: CASSGKASTDTQYF

D: NA
V: TRBV20-1
J: TRBJ2-7
size: many
DNA: TGCAGTGCTAGAGATTCGGCGGCTGACTACGAGCAGTACTTC
CDR3: CSARDSAADYEQYF

D: TRBD1
V: TRBV2
J: TRBJ2-7
size: many
DNA: TGTGCCAGCAGTGAATGGGGGACAGGGGGCTCCTACGAGCAGTACTTC
CDR3: CASSEWGTGGSYEQYF

D: TRBD1
V: TRBV29-1
J: TRBJ1-3
size: many
DNA: TGCAGCGTTGAAATGAGGGGGCCAGGAAACACCATATATTTT
CDR3: CSVEMRGPGNTIYF

D: NA
V: TRBV6-1
J: TRBJ1-1
size: many
DNA: TGTGCCAGTCTTCACGGGGGGCTACGGCAACACGCTGAAGCTTTCTTT
CDR3: CASLHGGLRQHAEAFF

D: NA
V: TRBV9
J: TRBJ1-1
size: many
DNA: TGTGCCAGCAGCTCGAACCTTGGAAACACTGAAGCTTTCTTT
CDR3: CASSSNLGNTEAFF

D: TRBD1
V: TRBV12-5
J: TRBJ1-6
size: NA
DNA: TGTGCTAGTGGTCCGTGGGACAGGGGTAATTCACCCCTCCACTTT
CDR3: CASGPWDRGNSPLHF

D: NA
V: TRBV7-6
J: TRBJ1-6
size: many
DNA: TGTGCCAGCAGCTTAGAAGGCGCACCGACTCATTCACCCCTCCACTTT
CDR3: CASSLEGAPTHSPLHF

D: NA
V: TRBV5-1
J: TRBJ1-2
size: many
DNA: TGCGCCAGCAGCTTGTTGACAGACTATGGCTACACCTTC
CDR3: CASSLLTDYGYTF

D: NA
V: TRBV7-9
J: TRBJ2-1
size: many
DNA: TGTGCCAGCAGCCAACTAGGAAACCCCTACAATGAGCAGTTCTTC
CDR3: CASSQLGNPYNEQFF

D: NA
V: TRBV20-1
J: TRBJ2-7
size: many
DNA: TGCAGTGCTAGAGCTCAGGGCTCCTACGAGCAGTACTTC
CDR3: CSARAQGSYEQYF

D: TRBD2
V: TRBV14
J: TRBJ2-7
size: many
DNA: TGTGCCAGCAGCCAAGCTTGGCGGGGGAGCCATTCCTACGAGCAGTACTTC
CDR3: CASSQAWRGSHSYEQYF

D: NA
V: TRBV4-3
J: TRBJ2-5
size: many
DNA: TGCGCCAGCAGCCGATTACTAGCTACAGAGACCCAGTACTTC
CDR3: CASSRLLATETQYF

D: TRBD2
V: TRBV20-1
J: TRBJ2-2
size: few
DNA: TGCAGTGCTAGAGAAGGGCGCGGGGGTGCCGGGGAGCTGTTTTTT
CDR3: CSAREGRGGAGELFF

D: NA
V: TRBV5-1
J: TRBJ2-5
size: many
DNA: TGCGCCAGCAGCTTGGCTCTCCCTGGGGGTAAAGAGACCCAGTACTTC
CDR3: CASSLALPGGKETQYF

D: NA
V: TRBV4-1
J: TRBJ2-4
size: NA
DNA: TGCGCCAGCAGCCAAGAACCGAAGGCCAAAAACATTCAGTACTTC
CDR3: CASSQEPKAKNIQYF

D: TRBD2
V: TRBV5-1
J: TRBJ2-7
size: many
DNA: TGCGCCAGCAGCGCGGGAGGGGGTACCTACGAGCAGTACTTC
CDR3: CASSAGGGTYEQYF

D: NA
V: TRBV27
J: TRBJ1-2
size: many
DNA: TGTGCCAGCAGAGCGGACACCTACTATGGCTACACCTTC
CDR3: CASRADTYYGYTF

D: NA
V: TRBV5-6
J: TRBJ2-1
size: many
DNA: TGTGCCAGCAGCTTCGTGGACTCCTACAATGAGCAGTTCTTC
CDR3: CASSFVDSYNEQFF

D: NA
V: TRBV12-3/TRBV12-4
J: TRBJ2-6
size: many
DNA: TGTGCCAGCGGAGTCAGGGCCGGGGCCAACGTCCTGACTTTC
CDR3: CASGVRAGANVLTF

D: NA
V: TRBV7-9
J: TRBJ1-5
size: many
DNA: TGTGCCAGCAGCTTAGGTACCGTTGGGCAGCCCCAGCATTTT
CDR3: CASSLGTVGQPQHF

D: TRBD2
V: TRBV27
J: TRBJ2-7
size: NA
DNA: TGTGCCAGTGGGAGAGCGGGGGGCTATCCCTACGAGCAGTACTTC
CDR3: CASGRAGGYPYEQYF

D: TRBD1
V: TRBV6-1
J: TRBJ2-5
size: many
DNA: TGTGCCATACGACAGGGGGAGACCCAGTACTTC
CDR3: CAIRQGETQYF

D: TRBD1
V: TRBV7-9
J: TRBJ1-6
size: many
DNA: TGTGCCCCAGGGGGAATTTTGGATTCACCCCTCCACTTT
CDR3: CAPGGILDSPLHF

D: NA
V: TRBV5-6
J: TRBJ2-7
size: many
DNA: TGTGCCAGCAGCTTCCCGTCGGCCGGGATTTTCTACGAGCAGTACTTC
CDR3: CASSFPSAGIFYEQYF

D: NA
V: TRBV29-1
J: TRBJ2-3
size: many
DNA: TGCAGCGTCGAGGCGCTTGGCACAGATACGCAGTATTTT
CDR3: CSVEALGTDTQYF

D: TRBD2
V: TRBV20-1
J: TRBJ2-1
size: many
DNA: TGCAGTGCTAGTACCGGGACTAGCGCCGATGAGCAGTTCTTC
CDR3: CSASTGTSADEQFF

D: NA
V: TRBV5-1
J: TRBJ2-5
size: many
DNA: TGCGCCAGCAGCTTGGGTGCAAACGAAGAGACCCAGTACTTC
CDR3: CASSLGANEETQYF

D: TRBD2
V: TRBV10-3
J: TRBJ2-3
size: many
DNA: TGTGCCATCAGTGAGTCGGATCTGGCGGGGGAAGCAGATACGCAGTATTTT
CDR3: CAISESDLAGEADTQYF

D: NA
V: TRBV5-1
J: TRBJ1-5
size: many
DNA: TGCGCCAGCAGCTCCCAGGGTGGCAATCAGCCCCAGCATTTT
CDR3: CASSSQGGNQPQHF

D: TRBD1
V: TRBV6-2/TRBV6-3
J: TRBJ2-3
size: many
DNA: TGTGCCAGCAGTTCGAGACAGGGAACAGATACGCAGTATTTT
CDR3: CASSSRQGTDTQYF

D: TRBD1
V: TRBV5-6
J: TRBJ2-6
size: few
DNA: TGTGCCAGCAGCTACAGGGGGCTGGGGGCCAACGTCCTGACTTTC
CDR3: CASSYRGLGANVLTF

D: NA
V: TRBV10-2
J: TRBJ1-1
size: NA
DNA: TGCGCCAGCAGCCTTCCAGGGGCTCGCGAAGCTTTCTTT
CDR3: CASSLPGAREAFF

D: NA
V: TRBV5-6
J: TRBJ1-5
size: many
DNA: TGTGCCAGCAGCTTGGCCGACCGGGGGCAGGCCAGCAATCAGCCCCAGCATTTT
CDR3: CASSLADRGQASNQPQHF

D: TRBD1
V: TRBV5-1
J: TRBJ1-5
size: many
DNA: TGCGCCAGCAGCTTGGATCACAGGGGGCTGACTAGCAATCAGCCCCAGCATTTT
CDR3: CASSLDHRGLTSNQPQHF

D: TRBD2
V: TRBV2
J: TRBJ2-3
size: many
DNA: TGTGCCAGCAAAAGGCGGACTAGCGGGGTATCAGATACGCAGTATTTT
CDR3: CASKRRTSGVSDTQYF

D: TRBD2
V: TRBV20-1
J: TRBJ2-1
size: many
DNA: TGCAGTGCTCGTTACGCGGGGGCCTACAATGAGCAGTTCTTC
CDR3: CSARYAGAYNEQFF

D: NA
V: TRBV5-1
J: TRBJ1-6
size: NA
DNA: TGCGCCAGCAGCTTGGCCCTGGGCGTTTCACCCCTCCACTTT
CDR3: CASSLALGVSPLHF